The 27 T cell receptor beta chains in this list originate from one sample, sequenced in a study of T cell responses to AZD1222 COVID-19 vaccine. Profiling relied on immunoSEQ multiplex PCR, and the TCRdb table lists in-frame clones only, not all of them. The sample holds 100,000 to 150,000 clones, around 92% seen once. The source material was peripheral blood, sampled on day 0 of AZD1222 vaccination. These receptors originate from an adult in good health.

The rearrangement joins TRBV28 to TRBJ2-7, with a weak D call TRBD1 (5 bases). The CDR3 contains 15 residues. CDR1 is MDHEN and CDR2 is SYDVKM in the germline V gene. Trimming took off 6 bases at V and 2 bases at J, with 17 bases between the two ends. Here the CDR3 reads CASSPPGRVTYEQYF. Written as DNA, the CDR3 is TGTGCCAGCAGCCCCCCGGGCAGGGTAACCTACGAGCAGTACTTC. Based on the CDR3 plus reference TRBV28 and TRBJ2-7, the full variable domain is DVKVTQSSRYLVKRTGEKVFLECVQDMDHENMFWYRQDPGLGLRLIYFSYDVKMKEKGDIPEGYSVSREKKERFSLILESASTNQTSMYLCASSPPGRVTYEQYFGPGTRLTVT.

The V and J genes are TRBV5-1 and TRBJ2-7; D is ambiguous. The germline CDR1 and CDR2 sequences are SGHRS and YFSETQ. This CDR3 contains 13 residues. V was cut by 2 bases and J by 4 bases, with 10 bases left in between. DNA of the CDR3: TGCGCCAGCAGCTTATTTGGTGGGTACGAGCAGTACTTC. This sequence encodes CASSLFGGYEQYF.

V is TRBV19 and J is TRBJ1-5, with D perhaps matching TRBD1 (5 bases). CDR1 is LNHDA and CDR2 is SQIVND in the germline V gene (reference sequence). V gave up 9 bases and J gave up 7 bases, with 16 bases separating them. The CDR3 length is 13 residues. CDR3 sequence reads: CASSLGRLQPQHF. The CDR3 coding sequence is TGTGCCAGCTCTTTGGGACGGCTACAGCCCCAGCATTTT. Drawing the rest from reference TRBV19 and TRBJ1-5, the complete variable domain is DGGITQSPKYLFRKEGQNVTLSCEQNLNHDAMYWYRQDPGQGLRLIYYSQIVNDFQKGDIAEGYSVSREKKESFPLTVTSAQKNPTAFYLCASSLGRLQPQHFGDGTRLSIL.

The chain uses TRBV6-1 and TRBJ1-5; possibly TRBD1 for D (6 bases). The V end was cut by 3 bases, the J end by 7 bases, with 13 bases between. CDR1 and CDR2 (germline): MNHNS, SASEGT. The CDR3 loop spans 14 amino acids. CDR3 amino acids: CASSDLWGAQPQHF. In DNA, the CDR3 is TGTGCCAGCAGTGATCTTTGGGGGGCCCAGCCCCAGCATTTT.

This clone has a single count. V is TRBV18 and J is TRBJ2-7, with D unresolved. V lost 3 bases, J lost 4 bases, and 13 bases lay in between. The CDR3 is made up of 14 amino acids. CDR1 and CDR2 (germline): KGHSH, LQKENI. The CDR3 sequence is CASSPTHAPYEQYF. Here the CDR3 DNA reads TGTGCCAGCTCACCGACACACGCCCCTTACGAGCAGTACTTC. Looking up the rest from reference TRBV18 and TRBJ2-7 gives the full variable domain: NAGVMQNPRHLVRRRGQEARLRCSPMKGHSHVYWYRQLPEEGLKFMVYLQKENIIDESGMPKERFSAEFPKEGPSILRIQQVVRGDSAAYFCASSPTHAPYEQYFGPGTRLTVT.

The V and J genes are TRBV28 and TRBJ1-2, with TRBD1 matching 9 bases. V was clipped by 11 bases and J by 8 bases; unmatched bases: 9. In germline, CDR1 is MDHEN, CDR2 SYDVKM. This CDR3 is 12 amino acids long. CDR3 coding DNA: TGTGCCTCCGGGACAGGGCTGTGGGGCTACACCTTC. It specifies CASGTGLWGYTF.

This rearrangement joins TRBV5-1 to TRBJ1-4; 8 bases match TRBD1. The germline V gene encodes CDR1 SGHRS and CDR2 YFSETQ. V dropped 2 bases and J dropped 8; count of bases not matched to a gene: 14. CDR3 length equals 17 residues. CDR3 amino acids: CASSFWGQDRAGEKLFF. CDR3 bases: TGCGCCAGCAGCTTTTGGGGCCAGGACAGGGCAGGAGAAAAACTGTTTTTT.

This sequence joins TRBV7-2 and TRBJ2-3; no clear D gene. The CDR3 is 13 residues long. Germline values: CDR1 SGHTA, CDR2 FQGNSA. V dropped 1 base and J dropped 8 bases, with 10 bases sitting between them. The CDR3 region is CASSLGYLSTQYF. CDR3 DNA: TGTGCCAGCAGCTTAGGGTACTTATCTACGCAGTATTTT.

This clone was detected only a few times. The chain is built from TRBV28 and TRBJ2-3, with 11 nucleotides matching TRBD2. The trim removed 6 bases at V and 6 bases at J, leaving 5 bases unmatched. Germline-derived CDR1 and CDR2 are MDHEN and SYDVKM. The CDR3 is 14 amino acids. This chain's CDR3 is CASRLAGVRDTQYF. CDR3 nucleotides: TGTGCCAGCAGACTAGCGGGAGTGAGGGATACGCAGTATTTT.

The CDR3 region is CAWSYLRGPNFF. The CDR3 DNA follows: TGTGCCTGGAGTTATCTCCGGGGCCCCAACTTCTTC. This chain links TRBV30 with TRBJ2-1, with D tentatively TRBD1 or TRBD2 (5 bases each). Germline V CDR1 and CDR2: GTSNPN, SVGIG (reference sequence). Trimming removed 2 bases from V and 16 bases from J, with 18 bases in between. The CDR3 length is 12 residues.

Here the CDR3 reads CASSLAELSSYEQYF. The CDR3 nucleotides read TGTGCCAGCAGCTTAGCCGAATTGAGCTCCTACGAGCAGTACTTC. This chain connects TRBV7-8 to TRBJ2-7; D gene uncertain. The CDR3 has 15 residues. Germline V CDR1 and CDR2: SGHVS, FQNEAQ. V dropped 0 bases and J dropped 0 bases, with 9 bases sitting between them.

The V call is TRBV5-4, the J call TRBJ1-6, with D maybe TRBD1 (6 bases). The CDR3 length is 15 residues. Germline CDR1 is SGHNT and CDR2 is YYREEE (reference sequence). V gave up 3 bases and J gave up 10 bases, with 17 bases separating them. CDR3 sequence (DNA): TGTGCCAGCAGCTCACAGGGCCTCAGCTTATCACCCCTCCACTTT. Its translation: CASSSQGLSLSPLHF.

V is TRBV12-5 and J is TRBJ2-1; 14 bases align to TRBD2. The CDR3 sequence is 18 residues long. The germline V gene encodes CDR1 LGHNT and CDR2 FRNRAP. V was pared by 6 bases and J by 6 bases, with 13 bases of the junction left unmatched. The CDR3 DNA is TGTGCTAGTGGCCCAAGTCGCGGGACTAGCGGGAGTTTCAATGAGCAGTTCTTC. Residues: CASGPSRGTSGSFNEQFF.

The genes are TRBV6-5 and TRBJ1-3, with 7 bases lining up with TRBD1. J was trimmed by 2 bases and V by 5 bases; bases with no gene match: 6. The CDR3 loop spans 15 amino acids. Germline V gene sequence: CDR1 MNHEY, CDR2 SVGAGI. The CDR3 nucleotides read TGTGCCAGCAGTCCAAGGCAGGGGGCTGGAAACACCATATATTTT. This translates into CASSPRQGAGNTIYF.

The chain combines TRBV6-5 with TRBJ1-2; D is unclear. V was shortened by 2 bases and J by 8 bases, with 15 bases between the two germline ends. The germline V gene encodes CDR1 MNHEY and CDR2 SVGAGI. The CDR3 contains 14 residues. The CDR3 sequence: CASSYQPETGGYTF. The CDR3 DNA is TGTGCCAGCAGTTACCAACCGGAGACGGGGGGCTACACCTTC.

The rearrangement joins TRBV11-2 to TRBJ2-7; 8 bases agree with TRBD2. Germline V gene lookup returns CDR1 SGHAT and CDR2 FQNNGV. The CDR3 is made up of 14 amino acids. With 3 bases clipped from V and 3 bases from J, the junction kept 4 bases outside the gene matches. The CDR3 DNA reads TGTGCCAGCAGCTTTGGACTAGCCGACTACGAGCAGTACTTC. Protein sequence: CASSFGLADYEQYF.

The chain recombines TRBV19 with TRBJ1-1, with 11 bases matching TRBD1. V lost 7 bases, J lost 2 bases, and 9 bases stayed unmatched. This CDR3 has 16 residues. Germline V CDR1 and CDR2: LNHDA, SQIVND (reference sequence). The CDR3 spells CASILRTGGLNTEAFF. CDR3 nucleotides: TGTGCCAGTATCCTGAGGACAGGGGGCTTAAACACTGAAGCTTTCTTT. Using reference TRBV19 and TRBJ1-1 for the parts outside the CDR3, the full variable domain is DGGITQSPKYLFRKEGQNVTLSCEQNLNHDAMYWYRQDPGQGLRLIYYSQIVNDFQKGDIAEGYSVSREKKESFPLTVTSAQKNPTAFYLCASILRTGGLNTEAFFGQGTRLTVV.

V and J are TRBV24-1 and TRBJ2-3, with D perhaps TRBD2 (5 bases). CDR1 and CDR2 (germline): KGHDR, SFDVKD. V shed 1 base and J shed 8 bases, with 6 bases lying between them. The length of the CDR3 is 12 residues. This chain's CDR3 is CATSDFRGTQYF. The CDR3 DNA sequence: TGTGCCACCAGTGATTTTCGGGGTACGCAGTATTTT.

The rearrangement links TRBV9 to TRBJ2-7; perhaps TRBD1 as D (5 bases). The CDR3 is 14 amino acids. Germline lookup yields CDR1 SGDLS and CDR2 YYNGEE. With 0 bases removed from V and 0 bases from J, the gap between germline ends came to 7 bases. CDR3 DNA sequence: TGTGCCAGCAGCGTAGGGACAAACTCCTACGAGCAGTACTTC. Translated: CASSVGTNSYEQYF.

The chain couples TRBV24-1 to TRBJ2-2; D gene uncertain. Germline V CDR1 and CDR2: KGHDR, SFDVKD. V was trimmed by 5 bases and J by 6 bases, leaving 6 bases between them. The CDR3 extends over 12 amino acids. The CDR3 protein is CATSGASGELFF. The CDR3 region has the DNA TGTGCCACCAGTGGGGCGTCCGGGGAGCTGTTTTTT.

The chain combines TRBV18 with TRBJ2-7, with a weak D call TRBD1 (5 bases). The V end lost 0 bases, the J end lost 5 bases, and 14 bases lay between the germline ends. From germline, CDR1 is KGHSH and CDR2 LQKENI. This CDR3 comprises 15 residues. CDR3 DNA: TGTGCCAGCTCACCACCCAGCAGGGCAGACCACGAGCAGTACTTC. Protein: CASSPPSRADHEQYF.

The chain recombines TRBV5-1 with TRBJ1-6; 11 bases align to TRBD1. CDR3 length equals 14 residues. CDR1 SGHRS and CDR2 YFSETQ come from the germline V gene. The junction had 3 bases not matched to a gene; V was cut back by 4 bases and J by 9 bases. Here the CDR3 reads CASSGQGAGSPLHF. The CDR3 nucleotides read TGCGCCAGCAGCGGACAGGGGGCCGGTTCACCCCTCCACTTT.

The rearrangement joins TRBV5-1 to TRBJ1-1; a weak D match, TRBD1 (5 bases). Deletions cut 1 base from V and 2 bases from J, with 12 bases between. The CDR3 sequence is 15 residues long. From germline, CDR1 is SGHRS and CDR2 YFSETQ. The CDR3 nucleotides are TGCGCCAGCAGCTTGAGAGGGACGGAAAACACTGAAGCTTTCTTT. Translated, it gives CASSLRGTENTEAFF.

This chain joins TRBV27 and TRBJ1-2; tentative D call: TRBD1 (5 bases). V lost 7 bases and J lost 4, with 10 bases in between. Germline V gene data show CDR1 as MNHEY and CDR2 as SMNVEV (reference sequence). The CDR3 has 12 amino acids. CDR3 residues: CASKRGTYGYTF. The CDR3 nucleotides are TGTGCCAGCAAGCGGGGGACCTATGGCTACACCTTC.

V and J are TRBV2 and TRBJ2-7, with D possibly matching TRBD2 (6 bases). This CDR3 has 15 residues. Germline CDR1 is SNHLY and CDR2 is FYNNEI. V was pared by 3 bases and J by 2 bases, with 14 bases between. CDR3 DNA sequence: TGTGCCAGCAGTGAGGGAGCGGGCCCCACCTACGAGCAGTACTTC. Its protein is CASSEGAGPTYEQYF.

About this clone: The junction does not match germline at one end; this may be a read error. The chain has TRBV20-1 and TRBJ2-3; TRBD2 agrees at 8 bases. The CDR3 runs to 11 residues. Germline loops: CDR1 DFQATT, CDR2 SNEGSKA (reference sequence). The CDR3 is CSGIRSDTQYF. The CDR3, as DNA: TGTAGCGGGATACGGTCAGATACGCAGTATTTT.

The rearrangement links TRBV6-1 to TRBJ2-1; D remains ambiguous. Deletions cut 5 bases from V and 7 bases from J, with 9 bases between. Germline CDR1 is MNHNS and CDR2 is SASEGT. The CDR3 is 12 residues long. In DNA form, the CDR3 reads TGTGCCAGCAGTCAACTGGCTAATGAGCAGTTCTTC. It codes for CASSQLANEQFF.